These T cell receptor beta chains were read from a single sample in a study of OX40 agonist ivuxolimab in advanced cancers. Sequenced by immunoSEQ multiplex PCR; TCRdb stores in-frame clones only, minus some. Of under 80,000 clones listed, approximately 86% are singletons. The material sequenced was CD4+ or CD8+ T cells sorted from blood, taken in a trial of the OX40 agonist ivuxolimab. The receptor source for this set is an adult with an advanced solid tumor such as melanoma, head and neck, liver or kidney cancer. Both conserved end residues are trimmed from each CDR3. Fields, in order: CDR3 length, V gene, J gene, CDR3 protein.

10,TRBV6-5,TRBJ2-5,ASSPNWETQY
14,TRBV28,TRBJ1-6,ASSLRVSSYNSPLH
11,TRBV6-1,TRBJ2-7,ASSGDRGIEQY
12,TRBV2,TRBJ1-2,ASIETGQGAGYT
14,TRBV7-2,TRBJ1-3,ASSRRDSVSGNTIY
15,TRBV18,TRBJ2-7,ASSPPGSTSGSYEQY
13,TRBV4-2,TRBJ2-7,ASSLTPGGSYEQY
12,TRBV6-4,TRBJ2-6,ASSEGSGANVLT
14,TRBV9,TRBJ2-7,ASSASWTSGSYEQY
11,TRBV9,TRBJ1-6,ASGEAPNSPLH
13,TRBV6-5,TRBJ2-7,ASSAQGGIPYERY
13,TRBV7-8,TRBJ2-1,ASSLTGLPNNEQF
14,TRBV27,TRBJ2-1,ASSFLTSGSQNEQF
14,TRBV4-3,TRBJ1-4,ASSQVFGGGREKLF
11,TRBV11-1,TRBJ1-2,ASSSDRLYGYT
11,TRBV4-2,TRBJ2-2,ASNSMNTGELF